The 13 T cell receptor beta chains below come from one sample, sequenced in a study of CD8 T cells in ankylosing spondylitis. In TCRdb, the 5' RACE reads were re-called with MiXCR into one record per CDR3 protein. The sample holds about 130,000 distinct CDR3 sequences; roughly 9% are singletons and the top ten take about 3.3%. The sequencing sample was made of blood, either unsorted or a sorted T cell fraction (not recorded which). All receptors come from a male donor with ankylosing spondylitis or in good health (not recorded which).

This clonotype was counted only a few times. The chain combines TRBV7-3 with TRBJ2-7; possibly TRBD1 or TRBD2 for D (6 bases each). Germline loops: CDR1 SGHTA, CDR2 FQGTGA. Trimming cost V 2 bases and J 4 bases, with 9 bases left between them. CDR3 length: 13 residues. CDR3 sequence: CASSLGGHYEQYF. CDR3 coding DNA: TGTGCCAGCAGCTTAGGGGGGCATTACGAGCAGTACTTC.

CDR3 protein: CASSLVQGAKVHEQFF. DNA for the CDR3: TGTGCCAGCAGCTTAGTCCAGGGGGCGAAGGTCCATGAGCAGTTCTTC. This chain uses TRBV11-2 with TRBJ2-1; TRBD1 matches at 8 bases. The V gene end was trimmed by 1 base and the J gene end by 8 bases; junction bases not matched to a gene: 10. This CDR3 has 16 amino acids. Per the germline V gene, CDR1 is SGHAT and CDR2 is FQNNGV. The full variable domain, completed using reference TRBV11-2 and TRBJ2-1, is EAGVAQSPRYKIIEKRQSVAFWCNPISGHATLYWYQQILGQGPKLLIQFQNNGVVDDSQLPKDRFSAERLKGVDSTLKIQPAKLEDSAVYLCASSLVQGAKVHEQFFGPGTRLTVL.

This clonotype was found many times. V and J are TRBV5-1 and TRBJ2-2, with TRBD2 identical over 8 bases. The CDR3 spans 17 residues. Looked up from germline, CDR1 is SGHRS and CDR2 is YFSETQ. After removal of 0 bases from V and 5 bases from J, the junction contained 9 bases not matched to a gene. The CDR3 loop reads CASSLAFAGGTTGELFF. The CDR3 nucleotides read TGCGCCAGCAGCTTGGCCTTCGCGGGAGGCACAACCGGGGAGCTGTTTTTT.

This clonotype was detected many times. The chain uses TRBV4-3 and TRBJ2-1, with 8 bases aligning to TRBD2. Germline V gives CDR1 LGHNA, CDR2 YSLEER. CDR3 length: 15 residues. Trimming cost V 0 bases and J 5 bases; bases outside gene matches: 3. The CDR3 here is CASSQDTAGDNEQFF. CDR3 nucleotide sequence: TGCGCCAGCAGCCAAGATACAGCGGGAGACAATGAGCAGTTCTTC.

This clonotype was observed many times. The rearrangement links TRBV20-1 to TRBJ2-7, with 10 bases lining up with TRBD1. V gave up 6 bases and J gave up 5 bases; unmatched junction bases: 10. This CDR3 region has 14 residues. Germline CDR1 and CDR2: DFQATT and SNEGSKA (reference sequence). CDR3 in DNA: TGCAGTGCCCTAGACGGGGACAGGGGAGACGAGCAGTACTTC. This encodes CSALDGDRGDEQYF.

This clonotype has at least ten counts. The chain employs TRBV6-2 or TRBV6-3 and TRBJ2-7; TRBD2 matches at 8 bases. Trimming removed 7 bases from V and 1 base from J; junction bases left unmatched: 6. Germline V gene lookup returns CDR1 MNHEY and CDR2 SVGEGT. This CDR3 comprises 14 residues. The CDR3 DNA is TGTGCCAGCAAAAGCAGCGGGAGTTCCTACGAGCAGTACTTC. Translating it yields CASKSSGSSYEQYF.

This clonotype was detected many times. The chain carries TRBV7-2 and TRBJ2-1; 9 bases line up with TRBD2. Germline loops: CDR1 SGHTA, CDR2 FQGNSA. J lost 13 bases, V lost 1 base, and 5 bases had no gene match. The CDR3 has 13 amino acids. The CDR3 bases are TGTGCCAGCAGCTTAGATAGCGGGAGTCGTCAGTTCTTC. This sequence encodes CASSLDSGSRQFF.

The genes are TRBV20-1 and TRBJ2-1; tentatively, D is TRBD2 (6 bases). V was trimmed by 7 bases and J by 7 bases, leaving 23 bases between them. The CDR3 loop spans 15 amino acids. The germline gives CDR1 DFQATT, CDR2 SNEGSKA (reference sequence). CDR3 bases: TGCAGTGGAGCCCCGAGACTAGTGGTGGGGAATGAGCAGTTCTTC. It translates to CSGAPRLVVGNEQFF.

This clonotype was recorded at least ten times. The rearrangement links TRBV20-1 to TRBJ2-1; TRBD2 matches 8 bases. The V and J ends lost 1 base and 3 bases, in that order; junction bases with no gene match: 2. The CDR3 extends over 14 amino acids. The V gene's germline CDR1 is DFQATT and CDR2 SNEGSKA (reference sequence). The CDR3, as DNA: TGCAGTGCTAGAGTAGGGACTAGCTACAATGAGCAGTTCTTC. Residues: CSARVGTSYNEQFF.

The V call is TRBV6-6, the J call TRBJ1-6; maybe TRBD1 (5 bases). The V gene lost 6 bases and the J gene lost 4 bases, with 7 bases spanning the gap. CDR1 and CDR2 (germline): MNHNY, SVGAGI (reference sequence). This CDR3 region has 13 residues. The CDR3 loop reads CASRDTYNSPLHF. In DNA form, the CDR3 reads TGTGCCAGCAGGGACACGTATAATTCACCCCTCCACTTT.

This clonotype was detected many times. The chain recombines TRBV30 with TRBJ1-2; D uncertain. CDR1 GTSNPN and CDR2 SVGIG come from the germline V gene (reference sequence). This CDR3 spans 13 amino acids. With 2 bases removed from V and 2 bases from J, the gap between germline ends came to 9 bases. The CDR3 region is CAWSSSRNYGYTF. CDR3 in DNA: TGTGCCTGGAGTTCATCGAGGAACTATGGCTACACCTTC.

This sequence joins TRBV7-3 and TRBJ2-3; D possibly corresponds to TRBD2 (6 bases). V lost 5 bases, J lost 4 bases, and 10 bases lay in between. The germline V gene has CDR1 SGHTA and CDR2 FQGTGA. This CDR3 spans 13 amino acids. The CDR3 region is CASSQGGSDTQYF. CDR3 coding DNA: TGTGCCAGCAGCCAAGGAGGGTCAGATACGCAGTATTTT.

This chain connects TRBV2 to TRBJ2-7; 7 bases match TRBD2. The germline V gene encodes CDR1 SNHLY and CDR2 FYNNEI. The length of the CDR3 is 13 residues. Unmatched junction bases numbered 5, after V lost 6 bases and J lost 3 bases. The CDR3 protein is CASRPAGSYEQYF. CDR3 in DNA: TGTGCCAGCAGGCCAGCGGGGAGCTACGAGCAGTACTTC.